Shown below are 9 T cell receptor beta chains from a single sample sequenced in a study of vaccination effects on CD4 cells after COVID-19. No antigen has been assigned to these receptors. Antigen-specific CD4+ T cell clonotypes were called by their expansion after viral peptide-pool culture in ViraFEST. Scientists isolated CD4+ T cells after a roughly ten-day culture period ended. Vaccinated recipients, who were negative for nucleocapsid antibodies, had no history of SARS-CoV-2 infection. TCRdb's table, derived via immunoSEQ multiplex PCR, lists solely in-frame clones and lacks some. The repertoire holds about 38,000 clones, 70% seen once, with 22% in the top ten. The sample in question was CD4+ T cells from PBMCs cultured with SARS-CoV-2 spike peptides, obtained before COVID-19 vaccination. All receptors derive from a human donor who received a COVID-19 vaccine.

Here the CDR3 reads CASSPDPGNTEAFF. The CDR3 DNA is TGTGCCAGCAGTCCGGACCCCGGGAACACTGAAGCTTTCTTT. V is TRBV3-1 (or the pseudogene TRBV3-2) and J is TRBJ1-1; D ambiguous. Germline V lookup: CDR1 LGHDT, CDR2 YNNKEL (reference sequence). The CDR3 has 14 residues. The germline V and J ends were trimmed by 6 bases and 1 base, with 12 bases remaining between them.

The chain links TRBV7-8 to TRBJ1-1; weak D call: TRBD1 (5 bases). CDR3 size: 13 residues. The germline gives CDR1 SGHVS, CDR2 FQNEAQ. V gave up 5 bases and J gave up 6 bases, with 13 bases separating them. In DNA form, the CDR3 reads TGTGCCAGCAGCAGGGGATCGGACGCTGAAGCTTTCTTT. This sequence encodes CASSRGSDAEAFF.

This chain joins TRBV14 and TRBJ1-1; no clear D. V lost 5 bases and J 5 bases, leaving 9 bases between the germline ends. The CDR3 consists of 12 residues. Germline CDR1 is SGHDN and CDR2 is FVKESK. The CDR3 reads CASSSTRTEAFF. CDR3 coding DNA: TGTGCCAGCAGCAGCACAAGGACTGAAGCTTTCTTT.

The CDR3 here is CASSERQGQYF. The CDR3 DNA reads as TGCGCCAGCAGTGAGAGACAGGGGCAGTACTTC. The chain uses TRBV10-2 and TRBJ2-7; 7 nucleotides line up with TRBD1. Unmatched junction bases numbered 1, after V lost 2 bases and J lost 9 bases. This CDR3 is 11 amino acids long. Germline V gene sequence: CDR1 WSHSY, CDR2 SAAADI.

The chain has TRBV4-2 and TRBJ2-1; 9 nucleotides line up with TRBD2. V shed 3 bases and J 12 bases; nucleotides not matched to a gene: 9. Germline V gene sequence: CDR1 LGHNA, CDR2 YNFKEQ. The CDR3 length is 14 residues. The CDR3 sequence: CASSQGTSLGVQFF. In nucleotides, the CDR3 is TGTGCCAGCAGCCAGGGGACTAGCCTGGGAGTGCAGTTCTTC.

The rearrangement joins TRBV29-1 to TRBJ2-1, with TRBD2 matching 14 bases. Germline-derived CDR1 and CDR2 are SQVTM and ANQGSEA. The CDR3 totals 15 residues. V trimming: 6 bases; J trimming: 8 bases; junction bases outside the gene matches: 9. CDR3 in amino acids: CSVRGTSGRSHEQFF. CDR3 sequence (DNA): TGCAGCGTCCGCGGGACTAGCGGGAGATCCCATGAGCAGTTCTTC.

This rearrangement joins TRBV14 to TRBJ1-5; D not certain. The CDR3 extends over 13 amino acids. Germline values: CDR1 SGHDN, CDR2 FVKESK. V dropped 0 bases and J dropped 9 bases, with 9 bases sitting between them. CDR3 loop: CASSQERLGPQHF. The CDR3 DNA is TGTGCCAGCAGCCAAGAACGGCTAGGGCCCCAGCATTTT.

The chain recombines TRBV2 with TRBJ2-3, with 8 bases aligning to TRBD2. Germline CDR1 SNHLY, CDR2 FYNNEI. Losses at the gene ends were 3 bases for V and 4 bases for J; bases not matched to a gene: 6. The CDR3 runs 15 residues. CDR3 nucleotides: TGTGCCAGCAGTGAGGGCGGGAGGTTTGCAGATACGCAGTATTTT. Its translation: CASSEGGRFADTQYF.

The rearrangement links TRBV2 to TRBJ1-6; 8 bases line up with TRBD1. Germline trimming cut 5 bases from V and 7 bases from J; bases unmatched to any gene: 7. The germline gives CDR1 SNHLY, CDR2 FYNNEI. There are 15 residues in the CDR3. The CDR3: CASSRGRTGNSPLHF. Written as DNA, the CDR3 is TGTGCCAGCAGTCGGGGGAGGACAGGGAATTCACCCCTCCACTTT.